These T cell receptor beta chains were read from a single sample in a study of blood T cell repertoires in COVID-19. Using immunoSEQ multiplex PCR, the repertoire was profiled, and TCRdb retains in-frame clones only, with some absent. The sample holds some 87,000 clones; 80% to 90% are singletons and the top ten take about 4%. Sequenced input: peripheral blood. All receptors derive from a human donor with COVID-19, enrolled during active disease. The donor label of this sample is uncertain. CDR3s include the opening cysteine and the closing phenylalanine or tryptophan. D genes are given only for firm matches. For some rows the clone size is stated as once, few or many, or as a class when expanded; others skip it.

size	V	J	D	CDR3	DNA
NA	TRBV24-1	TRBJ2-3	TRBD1	CATSDPADRGTDTQYF	TGTGCCACCAGTGACCCTGCCGACAGGGGCACAGATACGCAGTATTTT
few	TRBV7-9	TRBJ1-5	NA	CASSLGTVASSNQPQHF	TGTGCCAGCAGCTTAGGGACAGTAGCCTCCAGCAATCAGCCCCAGCATTTT
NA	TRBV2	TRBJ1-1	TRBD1	CASRGGQANTEAFF	TGTGCCAGCAGGGGGGGACAGGCTAACACTGAAGCTTTCTTT
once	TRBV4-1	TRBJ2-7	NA	CASSQGGGHSYEQYF	TGCGCCAGCAGCCAAGGAGGGGGTCACTCCTACGAGCAGTACTTC
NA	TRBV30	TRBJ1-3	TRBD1	CAWSGGQKGNTLYF	TGTGCCTGGAGTGGGGGACAGAAGGGAAACACCTTATATTTT
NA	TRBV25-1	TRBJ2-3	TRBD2	CASSGQGARGGPDTQYF	TGTGCCAGCAGTGGGCAAGGTGCGCGGGGGGGCCCAGATACGCAGTATTTT
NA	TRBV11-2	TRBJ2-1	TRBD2	CASSSDRTSDYNEQFF	TGTGCCAGCAGCTCCGACCGGACTAGCGATTACAATGAGCAGTTCTTC
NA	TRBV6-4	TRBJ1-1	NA	CASSEGPENTEAFF	TGTGCCAGCAGTGAGGGGCCGGAGAACACTGAAGCTTTCTTT
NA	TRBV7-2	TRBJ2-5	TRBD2	CASSLVSGGGETQYF	TGTGCCAGCAGCTTAGTTAGCGGGGGAGGAGAGACCCAGTACTTC
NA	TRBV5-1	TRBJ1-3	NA	CASSLAPGLTSTIYF	TGCGCCAGCAGCTTGGCTCCGGGACTCACGAGCACCATATATTTT
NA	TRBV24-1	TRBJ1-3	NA	CATKQNSGNTIYF	TGTGCCACCAAACAGAACTCTGGAAACACCATATATTTT
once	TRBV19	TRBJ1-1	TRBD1	CASSTPTGLGTEAFF	TGTGCCAGTAGTACCCCGACAGGGCTAGGAACTGAAGCTTTCTTT
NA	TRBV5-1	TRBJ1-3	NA	CASSPPEGSGNTIYF	TGCGCCAGCAGCCCACCGGAGGGATCTGGAAACACCATATATTTT
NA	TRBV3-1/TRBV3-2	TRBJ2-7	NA	CASSPTSWGERQYF	TGTGCCAGCAGCCCCACCTCGTGGGGGGAAAGGCAGTACTTC
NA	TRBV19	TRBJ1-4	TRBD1	CASSIGAPGQGNEKLFF	TGTGCCAGTAGTATTGGGGCTCCGGGACAGGGTAATGAAAAACTGTTTTTT
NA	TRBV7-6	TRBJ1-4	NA	CASSSTVRVWGGTTTNEKLFF	TGTGCCAGCAGCTCCACCGTCCGTGTCTGGGGGGGGACTACAACTAATGAAAAACTGTTTTTT
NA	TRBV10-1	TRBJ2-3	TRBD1	CASSLGTATDTQYF	TGCGCCAGCAGTCTCGGGACAGCCACAGATACGCAGTATTTT
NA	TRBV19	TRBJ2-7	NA	CASSTRSGHGYEQYF	TGTGCCAGTAGTACCCGGTCGGGACACGGCTACGAGCAGTACTTC
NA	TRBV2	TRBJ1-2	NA	CASSPDTLYGYTF	TGTGCCAGCAGCCCCGACACCCTCTATGGCTACACCTTC
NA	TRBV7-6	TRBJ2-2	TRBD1	CASSLDRGANTGELFF	TGTGCCAGCAGCTTAGACAGGGGCGCGAACACCGGGGAGCTGTTTTTT
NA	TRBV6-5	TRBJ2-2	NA	CASSYHYTGELFF	TGTGCCAGCAGTTATCACTACACCGGGGAGCTGTTTTTT
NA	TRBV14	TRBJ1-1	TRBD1	CASRWDRNTEAFF	TGTGCCAGCAGGTGGGACAGGAACACTGAAGCTTTCTTT
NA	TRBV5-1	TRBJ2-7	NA	CASSLAVTGLSYEQYF	TGCGCCAGCAGCTTGGCCGTTACAGGGCTTTCCTACGAGCAGTACTTC
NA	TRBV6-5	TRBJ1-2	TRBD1	CASSLLTGGLYGYTF	TGTGCCAGCAGTTTGCTGACAGGGGGACTCTATGGCTACACCTTC
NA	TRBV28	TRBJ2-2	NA	CASRRQTANTGELFF	TGTGCCAGCCGTCGACAGACCGCGAACACCGGGGAGCTGTTTTTT
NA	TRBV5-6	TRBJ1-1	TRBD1	CASSFSPGGMYRKTEAFF	TGTGCCAGCAGCTTTTCACCAGGGGGCATGTATAGGAAAACTGAAGCTTTCTTT
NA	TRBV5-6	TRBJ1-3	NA	CASSFGTGGNTIYF	TGTGCCAGCAGCTTTGGTACAGGGGGAAACACCATATATTTT
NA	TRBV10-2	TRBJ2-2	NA	CASSLGGDTGELFF	TGCGCCAGCAGCCTGGGGGGAGACACCGGGGAGCTGTTTTTT
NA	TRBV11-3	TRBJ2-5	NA	CASSKRDTEETQYF	TGTGCCAGCAGCAAGCGGGACACCGAAGAGACCCAGTACTTC
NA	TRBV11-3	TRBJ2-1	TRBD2	CASSRNLAGGKQFF	TGTGCCAGCAGCAGAAATTTAGCGGGAGGAAAGCAGTTCTTC
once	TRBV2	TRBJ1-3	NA	CASSDSSGNTIYF	TGTGCCAGCAGTGACAGCTCTGGAAACACCATATATTTT
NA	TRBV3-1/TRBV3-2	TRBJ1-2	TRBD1	CAASGQGVTYGYTF	TGTGCCGCCTCCGGACAGGGGGTAACCTATGGCTACACCTTC
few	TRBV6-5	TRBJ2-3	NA	CASSPDGDFTDTQYF	TGTGCCAGCAGTCCGGATGGAGATTTCACAGATACGCAGTATTTT
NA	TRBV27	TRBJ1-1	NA	CASSADRGTEAFF	TGTGCCAGCAGTGCAGACCGAGGCACTGAAGCTTTCTTT
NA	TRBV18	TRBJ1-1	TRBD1	CASSPPGGQGNTEAFF	TGTGCCAGCTCACCCCCCGGGGGACAGGGGAACACTGAAGCTTTCTTT
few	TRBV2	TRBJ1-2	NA	CASSRSRGASYGYTF	TGTGCCAGCAGTCGAAGTCGGGGGGCGTCCTATGGCTACACCTTC
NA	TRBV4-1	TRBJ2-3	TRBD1	CASSHTRQGVGSDTQYF	TGCGCCAGCAGCCATACCCGACAGGGCGTGGGATCAGATACGCAGTATTTT
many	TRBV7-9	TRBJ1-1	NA	CASSPDSFTEAFF	TGTGCCAGCAGCCCGGACAGTTTCACTGAAGCTTTCTTT
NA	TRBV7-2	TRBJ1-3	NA	CASSLRAGGGGNTIYF	TGTGCCAGCAGCTTAAGGGCCGGGGGAGGTGGAAACACCATATATTTT
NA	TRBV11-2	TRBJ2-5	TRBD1	CASSLGPGGGETQYF	TGTGCCAGCAGCTTAGGGCCAGGGGGCGGAGAGACCCAGTACTTC
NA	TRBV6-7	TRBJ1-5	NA	CASSYSEGHQPQHF	TGTGCCAGCAGTTACTCGGAGGGTCATCAGCCCCAGCATTTT
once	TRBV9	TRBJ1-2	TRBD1	CASSVQGATYDGYTF	TGTGCCAGCAGCGTACAGGGGGCAACTTATGATGGCTACACCTTC
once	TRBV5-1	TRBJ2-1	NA	CASSLVLHNEQFF	TGCGCCAGCAGCTTGGTACTCCACAATGAGCAGTTCTTC
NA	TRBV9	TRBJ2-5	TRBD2	CASSVGLAGTQETQYF	TGTGCCAGCAGCGTAGGGCTAGCGGGGACGCAAGAGACCCAGTACTTC